This TCR beta chain was profiled in a study of patients and donors after allogeneic stem cell transplantation. TCRdb itself ran the RT-PCR reads through MiXCR, one entry per CDR3 protein. The sample records more than 150,000 distinct CDR3 sequences, 41% being singletons. The CDR3 has 13 amino acids. Germline CDR1 SGHTA, CDR2 FQGNSA. With 3 bases removed from V and 3 bases from J, the gap between germline ends came to 8 bases. Source material: blood, either unsorted or a sorted T cell fraction (not recorded which). This TCR derives from a human donor who was either an allogeneic HSCT recipient or a stem cell or donor lymphocyte infusion donor (not recorded which). It is not recorded whose cells these are; they may come from a transplant donor. This chain links TRBV7-2 with TRBJ1-1; D is perhaps TRBD1 (6 bases). CDR3 in amino acids: CASSFKGDTEAFF. The CDR3 DNA is TGTGCCAGCAGCTTCAAGGGGGACACTGAAGCTTTCTTT.